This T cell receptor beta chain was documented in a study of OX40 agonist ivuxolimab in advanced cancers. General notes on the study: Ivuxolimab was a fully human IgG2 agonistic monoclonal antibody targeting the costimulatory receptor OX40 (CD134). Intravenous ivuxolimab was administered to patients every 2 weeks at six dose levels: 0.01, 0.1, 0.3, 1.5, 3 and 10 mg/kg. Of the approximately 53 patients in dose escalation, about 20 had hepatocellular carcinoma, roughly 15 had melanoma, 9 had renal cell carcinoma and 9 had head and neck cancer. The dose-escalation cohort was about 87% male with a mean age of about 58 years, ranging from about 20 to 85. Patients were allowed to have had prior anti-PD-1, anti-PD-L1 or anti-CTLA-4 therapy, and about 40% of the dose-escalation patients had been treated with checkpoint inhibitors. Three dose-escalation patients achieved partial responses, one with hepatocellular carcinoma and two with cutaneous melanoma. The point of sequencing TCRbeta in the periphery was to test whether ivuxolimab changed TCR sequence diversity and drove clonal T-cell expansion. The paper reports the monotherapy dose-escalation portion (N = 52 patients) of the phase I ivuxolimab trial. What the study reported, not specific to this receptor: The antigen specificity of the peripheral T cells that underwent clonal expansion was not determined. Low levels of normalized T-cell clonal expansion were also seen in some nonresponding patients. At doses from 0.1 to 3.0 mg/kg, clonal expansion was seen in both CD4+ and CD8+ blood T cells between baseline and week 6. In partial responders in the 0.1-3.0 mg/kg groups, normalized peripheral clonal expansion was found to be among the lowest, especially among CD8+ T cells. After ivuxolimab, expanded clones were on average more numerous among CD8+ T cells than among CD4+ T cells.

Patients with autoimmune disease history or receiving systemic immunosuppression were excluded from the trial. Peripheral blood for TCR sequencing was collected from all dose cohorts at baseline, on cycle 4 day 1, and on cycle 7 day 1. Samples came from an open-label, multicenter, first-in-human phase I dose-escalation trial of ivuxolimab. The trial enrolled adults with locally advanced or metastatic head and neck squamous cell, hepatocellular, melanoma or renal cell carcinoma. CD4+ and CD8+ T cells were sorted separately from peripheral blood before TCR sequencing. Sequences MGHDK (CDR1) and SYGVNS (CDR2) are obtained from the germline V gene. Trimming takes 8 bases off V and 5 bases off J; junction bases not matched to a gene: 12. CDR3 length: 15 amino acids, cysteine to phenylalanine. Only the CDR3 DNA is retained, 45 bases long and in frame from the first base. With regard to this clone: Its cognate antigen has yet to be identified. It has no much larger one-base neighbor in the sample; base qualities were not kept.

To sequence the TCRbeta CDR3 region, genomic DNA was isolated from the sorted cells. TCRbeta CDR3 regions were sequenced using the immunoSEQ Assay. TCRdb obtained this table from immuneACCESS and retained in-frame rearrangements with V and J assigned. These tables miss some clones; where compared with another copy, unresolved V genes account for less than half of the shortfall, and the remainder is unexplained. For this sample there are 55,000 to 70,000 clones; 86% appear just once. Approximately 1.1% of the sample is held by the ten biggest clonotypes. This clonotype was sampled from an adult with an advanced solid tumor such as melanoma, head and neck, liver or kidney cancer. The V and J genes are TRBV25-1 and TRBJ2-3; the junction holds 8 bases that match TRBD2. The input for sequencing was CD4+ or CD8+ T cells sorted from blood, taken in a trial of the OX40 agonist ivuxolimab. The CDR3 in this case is CASVPRGGRKDTQYF. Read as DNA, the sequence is TGTGCCAGCGTTCCCCGCGGGGGGCGGAAAGATACGCAGTATTTT.